These T cell receptor beta chains were read from a single sample in a study of cytomegalovirus exposure and HLA in healthy donors. Produced via immunoSEQ multiplex PCR; TCRdb's table is partial and in-frame only. Of some 120,000 clones listed, over 75% were seen once; the top ten hold around 1.2%. The sequenced material came from PBMCs. Receptors originate from a man over 45 in good health and CMV-seronegative. Each CDR3 is given with its conserved first and last residue. Only some rows state a clone size, as once, few, many or a class for expanded clones.

CDR3: CASSPGLADEQFF; V: TRBV13; size: NA
CDR3: CASSFRRPLYQETQYF; V: TRBV28; size: NA
CDR3: CASRGLAGLADTQYF; V: TRBV6-6; size: few
CDR3: CASSERWASDEQFF; V: TRBV2; size: few
CDR3: CASSHGRGIFNEQFF; V: TRBV25-1; size: NA
CDR3: CASSLSASGSHEQYF; V: TRBV28; size: NA
CDR3: CASSVYRVVQLEQYF; V: TRBV6-1; size: NA
CDR3: CASSALGVLYGYTF; V: TRBV28; size: NA
CDR3: CASSLDGEPLNEQFF; V: TRBV5-1; size: NA
CDR3: CAISGFGTGGVETQYF; V: TRBV10-3; size: few
CDR3: CASSRSGGAAFVATNEKLFF; V: TRBV21-1; size: NA
CDR3: CSVELRPYGYTF; V: TRBV29-1; size: NA
CDR3: CASSLDRGATYNEQFF; V: TRBV5-6; size: medium-sized
CDR3: CASSLTSGSDTQYF; V: TRBV7-3; size: NA
CDR3: CASSNQGDTEAFF; V: TRBV5-1; size: NA
CDR3: CASSSDRGIEAFF; V: TRBV28; size: NA
CDR3: CASSQRDRGDLYEKLFF; V: TRBV27; size: NA
CDR3: CASMEWTGGHEQYF; V: TRBV7-2; size: NA
CDR3: CASSRQGRGELFF; V: TRBV2; size: NA
CDR3: CASSESSGRGYNEQFF; V: TRBV2; size: NA